The entry that follows covers one T cell receptor (beta chain) sequence. Repertoires were generated with immunoSEQ multiplex PCR, while TCRdb's copy carries only in-frame clones and drops some. The sample carries around 130,000 clones, roughly 90% recorded once. Patients of the Seattle cohort, enrolled during active infection, were followed longitudinally. This record comes from a study of blood T cell repertoires in COVID-19. CDR3 length equals 13 residues. The germline CDR1 and CDR2 sequences are MGHDK and SYGVNS. V was cut by 4 bases and J by 2 bases, with 9 bases left in between. Material for sequencing was peripheral blood. The chain links TRBV25-1 to TRBJ2-7; no clear D. The TCR comes from a human donor with COVID-19, enrolled during active disease. The donor label of this sample is uncertain. This CDR3 is CASSGTVTYEQYF. CDR3 nucleotide sequence: TGTGCCAGCAGTGGAACAGTAACCTACGAGCAGTACTTC.